This TCR beta chain was identified during a study of identical twins. Findings of the study overall: Model-predicted out-of-frame TCR alpha sharing fell below observed values in monozygotic twins. Out-of-frame alpha sequences that twins shared showed excess low generation probability.

CDR1 and CDR2 from the germline V gene are DFQATT and SNEGSKA (reference sequence). The CDR3 is 14 amino acids. The V gene lost 3 bases and the J gene lost 1 base, with 11 bases spanning the gap. In the case of this clonotype: Its antigen is still unknown.

Via MiXCR, TCRdb re-called the 5' RACE reads, giving one row per CDR3 protein. The table lists hundreds of thousands of distinct CDR3 sequences, 21% of them singletons. These data were also reused for a study on T cells expressing NK-cell markers.

The origin of this receptor is a woman aged 18-30 years in good health. This chain links TRBV20-1 with TRBJ2-3; the D gene is possibly TRBD2 (5 bases). The material sequenced was PBMCs. CDR3 nucleotide sequence: TGCAGTGCTAGCAGCGCTAGCCGCACAGATACGCAGTATTTT. Its protein is CSASSASRTDTQYF.